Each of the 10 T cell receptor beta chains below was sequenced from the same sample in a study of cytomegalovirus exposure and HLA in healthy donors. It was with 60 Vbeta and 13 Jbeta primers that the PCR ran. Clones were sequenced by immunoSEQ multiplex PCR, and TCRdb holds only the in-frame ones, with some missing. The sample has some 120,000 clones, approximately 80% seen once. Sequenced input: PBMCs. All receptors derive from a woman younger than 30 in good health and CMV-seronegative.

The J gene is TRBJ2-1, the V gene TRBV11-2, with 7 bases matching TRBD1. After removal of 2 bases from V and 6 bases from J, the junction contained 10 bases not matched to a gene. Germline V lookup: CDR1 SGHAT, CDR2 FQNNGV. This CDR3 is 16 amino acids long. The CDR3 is CASSLRAQGLVNEQFF. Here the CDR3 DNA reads TGTGCCAGCAGCTTACGGGCACAGGGGCTCGTCAATGAGCAGTTCTTC.

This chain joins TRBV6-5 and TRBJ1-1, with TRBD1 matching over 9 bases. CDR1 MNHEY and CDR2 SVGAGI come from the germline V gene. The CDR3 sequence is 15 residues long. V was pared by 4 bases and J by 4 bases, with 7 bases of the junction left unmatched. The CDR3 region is CASSFTGGGGTEAFF. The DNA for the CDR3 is TGTGCCAGCAGTTTTACAGGGGGCGGTGGCACTGAAGCTTTCTTT.

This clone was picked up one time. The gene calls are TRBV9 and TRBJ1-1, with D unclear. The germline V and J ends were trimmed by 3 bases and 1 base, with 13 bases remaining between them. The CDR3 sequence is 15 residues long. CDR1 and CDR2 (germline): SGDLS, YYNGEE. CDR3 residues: CASSGGQLSNTEAFF. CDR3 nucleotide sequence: TGTGCCAGCAGCGGAGGGCAGCTCTCGAACACTGAAGCTTTCTTT.

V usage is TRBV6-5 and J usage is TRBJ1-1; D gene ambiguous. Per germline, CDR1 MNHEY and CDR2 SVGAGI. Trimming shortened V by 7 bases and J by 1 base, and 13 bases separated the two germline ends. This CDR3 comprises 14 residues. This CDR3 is CASKEVHPNTEAFF. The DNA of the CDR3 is TGTGCCAGCAAGGAGGTTCACCCGAACACTGAAGCTTTCTTT.

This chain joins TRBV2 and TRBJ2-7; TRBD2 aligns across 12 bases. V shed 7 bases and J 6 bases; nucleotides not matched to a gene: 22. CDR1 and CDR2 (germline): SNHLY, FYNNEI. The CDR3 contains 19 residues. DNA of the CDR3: TGTGCCAGCATTCTGGACAGGACCCTAGCGGGAGGGGGGAGCGGCGAGCAGTACTTC. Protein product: CASILDRTLAGGGSGEQYF. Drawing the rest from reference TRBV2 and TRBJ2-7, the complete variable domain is EPEVTQTPSHQVTQMGQEVILRCVPISNHLYFYWYRQILGQKVEFLVSFYNNEISEKSEIFDDQFSVERPDGSNFTLKIRSTKLEDSAMYFCASILDRTLAGGGSGEQYFGPGTRLTVT.

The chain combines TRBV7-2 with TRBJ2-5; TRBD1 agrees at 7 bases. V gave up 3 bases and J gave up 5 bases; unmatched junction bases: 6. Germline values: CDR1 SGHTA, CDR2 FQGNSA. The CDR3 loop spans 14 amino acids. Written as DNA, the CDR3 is TGTGCCAGCAGCTTGGAGTTCAGGGGGGAGACCCAGTACTTC. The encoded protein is CASSLEFRGETQYF. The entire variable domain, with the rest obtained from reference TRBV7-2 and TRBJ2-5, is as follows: GAGVSQSPSNKVTEKGKDVELRCDPISGHTALYWYRQSLGQGLEFLIYFQGNSAPDKSGLPSDRFSAERTGGSVSTLTIQRTQQEDSAVYLCASSLEFRGETQYFGPGTRLLVL.

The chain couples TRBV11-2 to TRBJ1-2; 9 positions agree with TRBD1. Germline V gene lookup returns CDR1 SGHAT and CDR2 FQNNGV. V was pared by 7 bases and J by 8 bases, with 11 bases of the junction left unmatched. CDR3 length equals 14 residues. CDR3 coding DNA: TGTGCCAGCACCATAGAACAGGGGGCTGGCGGCTACACCTTC. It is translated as CASTIEQGAGGYTF.

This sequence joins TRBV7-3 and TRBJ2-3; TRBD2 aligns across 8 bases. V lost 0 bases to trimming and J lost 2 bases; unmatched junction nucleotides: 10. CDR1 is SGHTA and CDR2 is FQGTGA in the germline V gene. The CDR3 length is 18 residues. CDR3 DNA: TGTGCCAGCAGCTTAACGGGGCCTAGCGGGCCCACCACAGATACGCAGTATTTT. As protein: CASSLTGPSGPTTDTQYF.

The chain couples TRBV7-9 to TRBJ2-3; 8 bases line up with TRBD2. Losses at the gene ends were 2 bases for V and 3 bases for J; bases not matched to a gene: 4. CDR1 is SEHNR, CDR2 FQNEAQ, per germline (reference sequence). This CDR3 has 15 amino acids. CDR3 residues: CASSLTGGPTDTQYF. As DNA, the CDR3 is TGTGCCAGCAGCTTAACGGGAGGGCCGACAGATACGCAGTATTTT. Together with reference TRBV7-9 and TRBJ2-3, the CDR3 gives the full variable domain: DTGVSQNPRHKITKRGQNVTFRCDPISEHNRLYWYRQTLGQGPEFLTYFQNEAQLEKSRLLSDRFSAERPKGSFSTLEIQRTEQGDSAMYLCASSLTGGPTDTQYFGPGTRLTVL.

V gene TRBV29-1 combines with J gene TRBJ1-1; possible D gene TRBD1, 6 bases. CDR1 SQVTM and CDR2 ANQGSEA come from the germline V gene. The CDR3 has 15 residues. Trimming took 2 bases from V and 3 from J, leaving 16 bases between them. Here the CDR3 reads CSVEFQGRVYTEAFF. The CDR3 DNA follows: TGCAGCGTTGAATTCCAGGGGAGGGTGTACACTGAAGCTTTCTTT.